A single sample gave rise to the 12 T cell receptor beta chains below, sequenced in a study of blood T cells in healthy people across ages. Combining a sample-barcoded 5' primer with a J-beta primer mix, a second PCR ran for roughly 7 to 12 cycles. MiXCR, applied by TCRdb to the 5' RACE reads, yields one record per CDR3 protein. The sample lists 1.4 million or so distinct CDR3 sequences; approximately 43% were seen once. Sequenced: blood. The receptors shown here come from a woman aged 18-30 years in good health.

V gene TRBV12-3 or TRBV12-4 combines with J gene TRBJ2-4; D might be TRBD2 (5 bases). V dropped 3 bases and J dropped 10 bases, with 13 bases sitting between them. The CDR3 extends over 13 amino acids. CDR3 sequence reads: CASSLKRLGIQYF. The DNA of the CDR3 is TGTGCCAGCAGTTTGAAGCGGCTTGGGATTCAGTACTTC.

The CDR3 loop is CASSYSLGRDIAGVQETQYF. CDR3 DNA: TGTGCCAGCAGTTACTCACTAGGACGGGATATAGCGGGAGTACAAGAGACCCAGTACTTC. V and J are TRBV6-5 and TRBJ2-5, with 9 bases aligning to TRBD2. V lost 0 bases and J lost 2; bases outside the gene matches: 16. Germline CDR1 is MNHEY and CDR2 is SVGAGI. The CDR3 spans 20 residues.

The rearrangement joins TRBV28 to TRBJ2-1; 10 bases agree with TRBD2. Germline-derived CDR1 and CDR2 are MDHEN and SYDVKM. There are 18 residues in the CDR3. V was clipped by 6 bases and J by 3 bases; unmatched bases: 14. The CDR3 coding sequence is TGTGCCAGCAGCCCCTGGACTAGCGGAAGTTCCTACTACAATGAGCAGTTCTTC. It codes for CASSPWTSGSSYYNEQFF.

This clonotype appeared a few times. The chain recombines TRBV6-5 with TRBJ2-1; TRBD2 might be the D (5 bases). CDR3 length: 15 amino acids. The V gene's germline CDR1 is MNHEY and CDR2 SVGAGI. V dropped 7 bases and J dropped 0 bases, with 13 bases sitting between them. The CDR3 loop reads CASTESGSSYNEQFF. For the CDR3, the DNA is TGTGCCAGCACCGAGAGCGGCAGCTCCTACAATGAGCAGTTCTTC.

This chain joins TRBV11-2 and TRBJ2-7, with D possibly being TRBD1 (6 bases). CDR1 SGHAT and CDR2 FQNNGV come from the germline V gene. CDR3 size: 14 residues. V was cut by 5 bases and J by 1 base, with 12 bases left in between. For the CDR3, the DNA is TGTGCCAGCAGCATAATACAGGGTTCCTACGAGCAGTACTTC. Amino acid sequence: CASSIIQGSYEQYF.

This clonotype has a handful of counts. The rearrangement joins TRBV7-2 to TRBJ2-1; D call uncertain. V was cut by 5 bases and J by 8 bases, with 13 bases left in between. Germline V lookup: CDR1 SGHTA, CDR2 FQGNSA. The CDR3 consists of 13 residues. The CDR3: CASSATSGDEQFF. In DNA, the CDR3 is TGTGCCAGCAGCGCGACTTCTGGAGATGAGCAGTTCTTC.

The genes are TRBV20-1 and TRBJ2-1, with D perhaps given as TRBD1 or TRBD2 (5 bases each). Germline-derived CDR1 and CDR2 are DFQATT and SNEGSKA (reference sequence). The CDR3 loop spans 13 amino acids. With 6 bases removed from V and 3 bases from J, the gap between germline ends came to 12 bases. CDR3 in DNA: TGCAGTGCACTAGGCAGGGTCTACAATGAGCAGTTCTTC. Translation gives CSALGRVYNEQFF.

Concerning this clonotype: A read error may account for a junction end that differs from germline. The rearrangement uses TRBV20-1 and TRBJ2-1; 8 nucleotides line up with TRBD2. This CDR3 region has 14 residues. Germline CDR1 is DFQATT and CDR2 is SNEGSKA (reference sequence). CDR3 protein: CSASSGAPYNGQFF. CDR3 DNA sequence: TGCAGTGCTAGTAGCGGGGCCCCCTACAATGGGCAGTTCTTC.

The J gene is TRBJ1-1, the V gene TRBV7-9; D unresolved. The CDR3 is 12 amino acids. Germline V CDR1 and CDR2: SEHNR, FQNEAQ (reference sequence). V was trimmed by 4 bases and J by 6 bases, leaving 9 bases between them. The CDR3 reads CASSSPMSEAFF. The CDR3 DNA reads TGTGCCAGCAGCTCCCCAATGTCTGAAGCTTTCTTT.

This chain uses TRBV7-8 with TRBJ2-5; D unresolved. From germline, CDR1 is SGHVS and CDR2 FQNEAQ. This CDR3 comprises 12 residues. Trimming cost V 5 bases and J 11 bases, with 15 bases left between them. CDR3 nucleotide sequence: TGTGCCAGCAGCACCGGAGTCAATGAGCAGTACTTC. Its translation: CASSTGVNEQYF.

The chain joins TRBV20-1 to TRBJ1-1; D is possibly TRBD1 (5 bases). Germline V gene data show CDR1 as DFQATT and CDR2 as SNEGSKA (reference sequence). V shed 3 bases and J shed 1 base, with 9 bases lying between them. The CDR3 is made up of 13 amino acids. Here the CDR3 reads CSASGGTNTEAFF. CDR3 bases: TGCAGTGCTAGCGGGGGGACGAACACTGAAGCTTTCTTT.

This clonotype was found a few times. DNA of the CDR3: TGTGCCTGGAGTTTCGAGCGGGGATTAAGCTCCTACAATGAGCAGTTCTTC. It codes for CAWSFERGLSSYNEQFF. V gene TRBV30 combines with J gene TRBJ2-1; 7 bases fit TRBD2. Germline lookup yields CDR1 GTSNPN and CDR2 SVGIG (reference sequence). V lost 2 bases and J lost 0; bases outside the gene matches: 10. This CDR3 is 17 amino acids long. The variable domain in full, completed from reference TRBV30 and TRBJ2-1, reads SQTIHQWPATLVQPVGSPLSLECTVEGTSNPNLYWYRQAAGRGLQLLFYSVGIGQISSEVPQNLSASRPQDRQFILSSKKLLLSDSGFYLCAWSFERGLSSYNEQFFGPGTRLTVL.